One sample yielded the 29 T cell receptor beta chains listed below, sequenced in a study of T cells expressing NK-cell markers. One entry per CDR3 protein, without DNA, is what TCRdb gives after re-calling the 5' RACE reads. This repertoire includes roughly 390,000 distinct CDR3 sequences. The material sequenced was blood T cells: a sorted CD56 or NKG2C T cell subset, CD4+ or CD8+ T cells, or bulk PBMC T cells (not recorded which). The receptors here all came from a woman aged 45-65 years in good health.

The chain recombines TRBV12-3 or TRBV12-4 with TRBJ2-1; lacking DNA, the TRBD1 call made by TCRdb goes unchecked. The CDR3 has 15 residues. The CDR3 reads CASSLPGQWDNEQFF.

The chain's CDR3 is CASSIRAFSYEQYF. This chain links TRBV19 with TRBJ2-7. Germline V gene data show CDR1 as LNHDA and CDR2 as SQIVND (reference sequence). This CDR3 comprises 14 residues.

The chain has TRBV25-1 and TRBJ2-3. CDR1 and CDR2 (germline): MGHDK, SYGVNS. CDR3 length: 14 residues. CDR3 in amino acids: CASSEFRPTDTQYF.

The chain recombines TRBV7-9 with TRBJ1-4; TCRdb's D call, TRBD1, is unchecked because there is no DNA. The CDR3 length is 14 residues. Germline lookup yields CDR1 SEHNR and CDR2 FQNEAQ (reference sequence). The CDR3 protein is CASSRAGRGEKLFF.

This chain joins TRBV12-3 or TRBV12-4 and TRBJ1-6. This CDR3 contains 14 residues. This CDR3 is CASRKPGLDSPLHF.

The V call is TRBV4-1, the J call TRBJ2-2; absent DNA, TCRdb's TRBD2 call cannot be checked. Germline V gives CDR1 MGHRA, CDR2 YSYEKL. CDR3 length equals 14 residues. CDR3 sequence: CASGVPGGTGELFF.

This rearrangement joins TRBV4-1 to TRBJ2-1; there is no DNA to check the TCRdb D call of TRBD2. This CDR3 is built from 16 residues. The germline V gene has CDR1 MGHRA and CDR2 YSYEKL. The CDR3 reads CASSLKAGESYNEQFF.

The V call is TRBV15, the J call TRBJ2-6; TCRdb proposes TRBD2, but this gene call is untestable without DNA. There are 17 residues in the CDR3. CDR1 and CDR2 from the germline V gene are LNHNV and YYDKDF (reference sequence). This CDR3 reads CATSRDRGLVGANVLTF.

The rearrangement joins TRBV20-1 to TRBJ2-2. Germline CDR1 and CDR2: DFQATT and SNEGSKA (reference sequence). The CDR3 contains 14 residues. The CDR3 sequence is CSARDLSSTGELFF.

The chain recombines TRBV29-1 with TRBJ2-1; without DNA, the TCRdb call of TRBD1 cannot be checked. This CDR3 is 18 amino acids long. Germline values: CDR1 SQVTM, CDR2 ANQGSEA. CDR3 loop: CSVQGEGATRGTYNEQFF.

The chain carries TRBV20-1 and TRBJ1-5. Germline CDR1 and CDR2: DFQATT and SNEGSKA (reference sequence). This CDR3 comprises 13 residues. CDR3 protein: CSASQGEGQPQHF.

The chain joins TRBV5-1 to TRBJ1-5; TCRdb calls TRBD1, which cannot be checked without DNA. The CDR3 covers 14 residues. Germline V CDR1 and CDR2: SGHRS, YFSETQ. The CDR3 region is CASSLTGGDQPQHF.

V gene TRBV20-1 combines with J gene TRBJ1-1. Germline lookup yields CDR1 DFQATT and CDR2 SNEGSKA (reference sequence). The CDR3 loop spans 14 amino acids. This CDR3 reads CSARGQDGWTEAFF.

The V gene is TRBV7-9, the J gene TRBJ2-3; TCRdb lists TRBD1, though no DNA is available to test this call. The CDR3 has 18 amino acids. The germline V gene has CDR1 SEHNR and CDR2 FQNEAQ (reference sequence). CDR3 region: CASRLSPPRGGVTDTQYF.

This rearrangement joins TRBV29-1 to TRBJ2-1; the D gene TCRdb calls, TRBD2, cannot be checked with no DNA. From germline, CDR1 is SQVTM and CDR2 ANQGSEA. This CDR3 spans 13 amino acids. The CDR3 here is CSVRLAGTVFQFF.

The chain combines TRBV20-1 with TRBJ2-3; TCRdb picks TRBD2, but there is no DNA to check that call. Per the germline V gene, CDR1 is DFQATT and CDR2 is SNEGSKA (reference sequence). The CDR3 covers 17 residues. CDR3 sequence: CSASPLASGRARDTQYF.

The chain recombines TRBV24-1 with TRBJ2-1; TCRdb's D call of TRBD2 is untestable without DNA. The V gene's germline CDR1 is KGHDR and CDR2 SFDVKD. This CDR3 contains 18 residues. CDR3: CATSEETSGRPFSLEQFF.

The J gene is TRBJ2-1, the V gene TRBV12-3 or TRBV12-4; the TCRdb D gene call, TRBD1, has no DNA to confirm it. The CDR3 runs to 15 residues. This chain's CDR3 is CASSLIGTVYNEQFF.

The chain uses TRBV29-1 and TRBJ1-2; TCRdb indicates TRBD1, and absent DNA this call remains unverified. CDR3 length: 12 residues. Germline V gene lookup returns CDR1 SQVTM and CDR2 ANQGSEA. CDR3 sequence reads: CSVGYQGSGYTF.

This chain links TRBV6-5 with TRBJ2-5. The germline CDR1 and CDR2 sequences are MNHEY and SVGAGI. This CDR3 has 15 residues. CDR3 residues: CASSYSNPTEETQYF.

This chain connects TRBV20-1 to TRBJ1-4. Germline lookup yields CDR1 DFQATT and CDR2 SNEGSKA (reference sequence). CDR3 length equals 13 residues. CDR3 amino acids: CSAGAPSYEKLFF.

The gene calls are TRBV4-1 and TRBJ1-1. The germline gives CDR1 MGHRA, CDR2 YSYEKL. The length of the CDR3 is 14 residues. CDR3 in amino acids: CASSQFTENTEAFF.

The V call is TRBV2, the J call TRBJ2-1; checking the TCRdb D call of TRBD1 is not possible without DNA. The CDR3 has 12 amino acids. The germline V gene encodes CDR1 SNHLY and CDR2 FYNNEI. The CDR3 here is CASSQTGGPQFF.

The V gene is TRBV12-3 or TRBV12-4, the J gene TRBJ2-2. The CDR3 extends over 14 amino acids. The CDR3 here is CASTWAGRTGELFF.

The J gene is TRBJ2-1, the V gene TRBV5-1; TCRdb lists TRBD2, though no DNA is available to test this call. Germline values: CDR1 SGHRS, CDR2 YFSETQ. CDR3 length equals 11 residues. Here the CDR3 reads CASGRGREQFF.

The J gene is TRBJ2-1, the V gene TRBV5-1; TCRdb returns TRBD1, unconfirmable since there is no DNA. This CDR3 region has 17 residues. Germline V gives CDR1 SGHRS, CDR2 YFSETQ. CDR3: CASSAPGTDPVNNEQFF.

The rearrangement joins TRBV20-1 to TRBJ1-4; the D gene TCRdb calls, TRBD1, cannot be checked with no DNA. Germline CDR1 is DFQATT and CDR2 is SNEGSKA (reference sequence). The CDR3 is 15 amino acids. CDR3 in amino acids: CSGARGGPSSEKLFF.

The V call is TRBV20-1, the J call TRBJ2-5; TCRdb designates TRBD2, a call that cannot be tested without DNA. The CDR3 is 15 residues long. The germline V gene encodes CDR1 DFQATT and CDR2 SNEGSKA (reference sequence). This chain's CDR3 is CSAAPLAGEVETQYF.

The chain joins TRBV12-3 or TRBV12-4 to TRBJ1-1; there is no DNA to check the TCRdb D call of TRBD1. The CDR3 is made up of 14 amino acids. The CDR3 sequence: CASRSRQGNTEAFF.